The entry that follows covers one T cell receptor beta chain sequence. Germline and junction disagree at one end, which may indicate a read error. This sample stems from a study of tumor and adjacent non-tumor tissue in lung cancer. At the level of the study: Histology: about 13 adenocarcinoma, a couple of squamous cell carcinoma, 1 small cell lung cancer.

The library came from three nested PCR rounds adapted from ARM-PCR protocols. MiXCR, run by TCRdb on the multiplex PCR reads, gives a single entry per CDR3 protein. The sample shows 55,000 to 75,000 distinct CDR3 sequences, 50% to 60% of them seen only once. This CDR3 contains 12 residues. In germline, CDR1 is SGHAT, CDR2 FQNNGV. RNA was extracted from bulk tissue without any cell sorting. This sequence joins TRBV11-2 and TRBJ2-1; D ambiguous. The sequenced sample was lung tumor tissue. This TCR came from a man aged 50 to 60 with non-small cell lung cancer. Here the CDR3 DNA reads TGTACCAGCAGCCCCCGCCCGAATGAGCAGCTCTTC. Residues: CTSSPRPNEQLF. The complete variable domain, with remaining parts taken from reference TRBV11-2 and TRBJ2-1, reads EAGVAQSPRYKIIEKRQSVAFWCNPISGHATLYWYQQILGQGPKLLIQFQNNGVVDDSQLPKDRFSAERLKGVDSTLKIQPAKLEDSAVYLCTSSPRPNEQLFGPGTRLTVL.